These 6 T cell receptor beta chains were sequenced from one sample in a study of T cell clonality in common variable immunodeficiency. Assay: immunoSEQ multiplex PCR; the TCRdb copy retains only in-frame clones and omits some. This sample includes 35,000 or so clones with no singletons; its ten biggest clones take up 2.5% to 3.5%. The source material was peripheral blood mononuclear cells. These receptors were taken from a person between 18 and 75 years old in good health.

This clone has at least ten counts. Coverage ceases 3 residues before the CDR3 finishes, and the germline J gene fills in the end. J is TRBJ1-4 and V is TRBV19, with D maybe TRBD1 (6 bases). The V and J ends lost 2 bases and 3 bases respectively, with 16 bases between them. Per germline, CDR1 LNHDA and CDR2 SQIVND (reference sequence). CDR3 size: 17 residues. Partial CDR3 DNA: TGTGCCAGTAGTATACCGGCAGGGGCTCACGCTAATGAAAAA. Amino acid sequence: CASSIPAGAHANEK. The CDR3 in full is CASSIPAGAHANEKLFF.

This clone was picked up many times. The CDR3 goes on 3 residues after the read ends, and that part is filled in from the germline J gene. The chain employs TRBV9 and TRBJ2-2, with D possibly TRBD1 on 5 matching bases. The V and J ends lost 4 bases and 1 base respectively, with 8 bases between them. CDR3 length equals 14 residues. Germline-derived CDR1 and CDR2 are SGDLS and YYNGEE. The sequenced CDR3 bases are TGTGCCAGCAGCTTTGGACAGAACACCGGGGAG. Translation gives CASSFGQNTGE. The entire CDR3 protein is CASSFGQNTGELFF.

This clone was observed at least ten times. The CDR3 end is not reached by the read, which stops 3 residues before it; the germline J gene fills it in. V and J are TRBV10-3 and TRBJ2-7; 7 nucleotides line up with TRBD1. This CDR3 contains 15 residues. V lost 4 bases, J lost 1 base, and 7 bases stayed unmatched. The germline V gene has CDR1 ENHRY and CDR2 SYGVKD. This chain's CDR3 is CAISGPGTESYEQYF. Incomplete CDR3 DNA: TGTGCCATCAGTGGCCCCGGGACAGAATCCTACGAG.

This clone was recorded many times. The read is 3 residues too short to cover the CDR3 end, so that end is filled in from the germline J gene. The V gene is TRBV20-1, the J gene TRBJ2-7; 8 nucleotides match TRBD2. The CDR3 is made up of 15 amino acids. Trimming removed 5 bases from V and 0 bases from J; junction bases left unmatched: 9. Germline V lookup: CDR1 DFQATT, CDR2 SNEGSKA (reference sequence). CDR3 sequence: CSAGSGGATSYEQYF. The sequenced CDR3 bases are TGCAGTGCTGGGTCGGGAGGGGCCACCTCCTACGAG.

In its sample, this clone was seen many times. The CDR3 goes on 3 residues after the read ends, and that part is filled in from the germline J gene. The V gene is TRBV20-1, the J gene TRBJ1-1, with TRBD1 matching over 11 bases. Germline trimming cut 6 bases from V and 0 bases from J; bases unmatched to any gene: 6. This CDR3 has 15 amino acids. Germline lookup yields CDR1 DFQATT and CDR2 SNEGSKA (reference sequence). CDR3 bases read: TGCAGTGCACGGACAGGGGGCCCTATGAACACTGAA. Translating it yields CSARTGGPMNTE. Given in full, the CDR3 is CSARTGGPMNTEAFF.

This clone was detected many times. With the read ending 3 residues before the CDR3 end, the germline J gene is used to fill in that end. This rearrangement joins TRBV30 to TRBJ2-2; D is unclear. Per the germline V gene, CDR1 is GTSNPN and CDR2 is SVGIG (reference sequence). V was trimmed by 2 bases and J by 4 bases, leaving 8 bases between them. This CDR3 has 13 residues. CDR3 DNA, as far as it was read: TGTGCCTGGAGTATTCAATCCACCGGGGAG. Protein: CAWSIQSTGE. The full CDR3 sequence reads CAWSIQSTGELFF.